This is a list of T cell receptor beta chains from one sample in a study of human T cells and chemical hapten exposure. MiXCR, applied by TCRdb to the RACE reads, yields one record per CDR3 protein. The table lists about 380,000 distinct CDR3 sequences, roughly 5% of them singletons. This material consisted of whole blood, taken in connection with sensitization to the hapten diphenylcyclopropenone (DPC). Receptor source: a woman in her fifties or sixties with alopecia areata. Some clones in this sample may be carry-over from other donors' samples. The CDR3 runs from the conserved cysteine through the conserved F or W. Each record gives: D gene, V gene, clone size, J gene, CDR3 DNA, CDR3 protein. A D gene is named only where the DNA matches it firmly. A row's size may be missing; if present it is once, few, many or a size class.

-	TRBV5-6	many	TRBJ1-5	TGTGCCAGCAGCTTTGGGCGGATGAATCAGCCCCAGCATTTT	CASSFGRMNQPQHF
-	TRBV7-9	few	TRBJ1-4	TGTGCCAGCAGCTTAGCGGGGAGTAGAGGTCTGGGCATCGAGGAAAAACTGTTTTTT	CASSLAGSRGLGIEEKLFF
-	TRBV3-1	many	TRBJ2-7	TGTGCCAGCAGCCTAGAGAGGCTCCCCTTCTACGAGCAGTACTTC	CASSLERLPFYEQYF
-	TRBV5-1	many	TRBJ1-1	TGCGCCAGCAGCTTGGCCGTCCGGGGGCAGAGCACTGAAGCTTTCTTT	CASSLAVRGQSTEAFF
TRBD1	TRBV11-3	many	TRBJ2-2	TGTGCCAGCAGCTCCGACAGGGCGGGCGGGGAGCTGTTTTTT	CASSSDRAGGELFF
-	TRBV21-1	many	TRBJ2-3	TGTGCCAGCAGCAAAGAACTAAATTTCACAGATACGCAGTATTTT	CASSKELNFTDTQYF
TRBD2	TRBV27	many	TRBJ2-7	TGTGCCAGCAGTTCCAAATGGAGCGGGGTCTCCTACGAGCAGTACTTC	CASSSKWSGVSYEQYF
TRBD1	TRBV5-1	-	TRBJ2-7	TGCGCCAGCAGGCCCGACAGGGGCCCCTCCGAGCAGTACTTC	CASRPDRGPSEQYF
-	TRBV6-5	many	TRBJ1-4	TGTGCCAGCAGTTACTCCGGGGGCGCAGGAGAAAAACTGTTTTTT	CASSYSGGAGEKLFF
-	TRBV29-1	few	TRBJ1-1	TGCAGCGCAGGGCCAGGGCAGGAGAACACTGAAGCTTTCTTT	CSAGPGQENTEAFF
TRBD1	TRBV28	few	TRBJ2-1	TGTGCCAGCAGTTTATCTGGCGACAGGGCTAATGAGCAGTTCTTC	CASSLSGDRANEQFF
-	TRBV21-1	-	TRBJ1-5	TGTGCCAGCAACCTCTGGGCAGGACGGCGTTGTAATCAGCCCCAGCATTTT	CASNLWAGRRCNQPQHF
TRBD2	TRBV30	-	TRBJ2-7	TGTGCCTGGACAGTTGGACTAGCGGGAGATTACGAGCAGTACTTC	CAWTVGLAGDYEQYF
TRBD1	TRBV27	many	TRBJ2-4	TGTGCCAGCAGTACCCGACAGGGGGTCCCCAAAAACATTCAGTACTTC	CASSTRQGVPKNIQYF
-	TRBV2	few	TRBJ1-3	TGTGCCAGCAGTGAAGGGCTTCGAGGAAACACCATATATTTT	CASSEGLRGNTIYF
-	TRBV28	few	TRBJ2-1	TGTGCCAGCAGTTTATTCGGGGGTCTCTCCTACAATGAGCAGTTCTTC	CASSLFGGLSYNEQFF
-	TRBV19	few	TRBJ1-1	TGTGCCAGTAGTATCCCAGGGGCTGAAGCTTTCTTT	CASSIPGAEAFF
-	TRBV7-9	few	TRBJ2-7	TGTGCCAGCAGCTTTGGGACACCCTACGAGCAGTACTTC	CASSFGTPYEQYF
TRBD2	TRBV29-1	many	TRBJ2-1	TGCAGCGTAATAATGACGGGAGGTAGGCAGTTCTTC	CSVIMTGGRQFF
TRBD1	TRBV11-2	-	TRBJ1-6	TGTGCCAGCAGCTTTGGACAGGTCAATTCACCCCTCCACTTT	CASSFGQVNSPLHF
TRBD1	TRBV27	many	TRBJ1-6	TGTGCCAGCAACCTTAGACAGGGGTATAATTCACCCCTCCACTTT	CASNLRQGYNSPLHF
TRBD2	TRBV4-1	few	TRBJ2-3	TGCGCCAGCAGCCACCTAGCGGGGGCCAGGGGTACGCAGTATTTT	CASSHLAGARGTQYF
TRBD1	TRBV11-2	few	TRBJ2-4	TGTGCCAGCAGCTTAGGGGGCGGGGACAGGAGACTCCGAAACATTCAGTACTTC	CASSLGGGDRRLRNIQYF
-	TRBV20-1	few	TRBJ2-7	TGCAGTGCCGGACCCGTTGCGGGGCGAACCTACGAGCAGTACTTC	CSAGPVAGRTYEQYF
-	TRBV20-1	many	TRBJ2-7	TGCAGTGCTAGGGGGCAGGGCTCCTACGAGCAGTACTTC	CSARGQGSYEQYF
-	TRBV21-1	few	TRBJ2-2	TGTGCCAGCTGGGGGACAGGGGTGGTCGGGGAGCTGTTTTTT	CASWGTGVVGELFF
-	TRBV4-1	many	TRBJ2-3	TGCGCCAGCAGCCAAGTAAGGGCCGCAGATACGCAGTATTTT	CASSQVRAADTQYF
-	TRBV30	-	TRBJ1-2	TGTGCCTCTCAAGAAATCTCCAACTATGGCTACACCTTC	CASQEISNYGYTF
TRBD1	TRBV29-1	few	TRBJ1-2	TGCAGCGCTGCGGACAGGGGGTATGGCTACACCTTC	CSAADRGYGYTF
-	TRBV19	-	TRBJ2-3	TGTGCCAGTAGTATAGGATCGAGTCCAGATACGCAGTATTTT	CASSIGSSPDTQYF
-	TRBV11-2	many	TRBJ2-4	TGTGCCAGCAGCTTGGGCGGGACGGAGAAAAACATTCAGTACTTC	CASSLGGTEKNIQYF
-	TRBV28	-	TRBJ2-7	TGTGCCAGCAGGGGCAGGTTCTTTTCCTACGAGCAGTACTTC	CASRGRFFSYEQYF
-	TRBV5-1	-	TRBJ1-1	TGCGCCAGCAGCTTGGAATCAGGGAAGGGAACTGAAGCTTTCTTT	CASSLESGKGTEAFF
TRBD2	TRBV28	-	TRBJ2-3	TGTGCCAGCGGTGGGAGCGGGGGGGCAGATACGCAGTATTTT	CASGGSGGADTQYF
-	TRBV12-3/TRBV12-4	many	TRBJ2-7	TGTGCCAGCAGTTCCGCGGGGCAACGGGAGTACTTC	CASSSAGQREYF